The subject of this entry is one T cell receptor (beta chain). The antigen it recognizes is unknown. The record has no base qualities; no much larger clone is one base away. Reading the germline V gene gives CDR1 MGHRA and CDR2 YSYEKL. Compared with germline, V lacks 0 bases and J lacks 7 bases; bases without a gene match: 3. The CDR3 numbers 15 residues from cysteine through phenylalanine. Only the CDR3 DNA is retained, 45 bases long and in frame from the first base. This record belongs to a study of CD8 T cells in Susac syndrome (dated by TCRdb to between 2018 and 2020). About the study as a whole: Repertoire sequencing was used to test whether CD8+ T cell activation and differentiation in Susac syndrome was antigen driven. On the study overall, not on this receptor specifically: The study acknowledged that relatively few individuals were included in the TCR sequencing and HLA analysis.

Peripheral blood CD8+ and CD4+ T cells from healthy donors, Susac syndrome patients and multiple sclerosis patients were profiled using high-throughput TCR beta sequencing. Treatment-naive patients with stable or active relapsing-remitting disease fulfilling revised McDonald criteria were used as multiple sclerosis controls. Bulk CD8+ and CD4+ T cells were purified by magnetic negative isolation, while CD8+ TEMRA cells were enriched using FACS. Blood was drawn into EDTA tubes, processed within 24 hours, and PBMCs were isolated by density gradient centrifugation. PBMCs intended for TCR sequencing were cryopreserved in liquid nitrogen and were subsequently thawed in a 37 degrees C water bath. The sorted or isolated CD4+, CD8+ and CD8+ TEMRA cells reached a purity of at least 90%. RNA was extracted with the RNeasy kit and roughly 0.45 to 1 ug was reverse transcribed using random hexamers. The immunoSEQ multiplex PCR assay, covering 54 Vbeta and 13 Jbeta segments, was used to amplify TCR beta CDR3 regions. PCR amplification bias was corrected using a synthetic template baseline for primer optimization and computational correction. Per the authors' processing: Only productive sequences were kept, with reads annotated to V, D and J genes according to IMGT and analyzed in immunoSEQ Analyzer. Clonality was computed as one minus Shannon entropy normalized by log2 of the number of productive unique sequences. For each patient and control, public and private clones were evaluated among the 100 most prevalent clones. Clones were defined as Susac-specific if absent from the healthy and MS cohorts, from 1052 published viral clones and from other ImmuneACCESS disease sequences. The public reads were quality trimmed at Q25 with fastp and then assembled into clones with MiXCR by TCRdb, keeping productive beta chains. Here each entry gathers all rows of one CDR3 protein and keeps the most common genes and DNA. TCRdb assigned the V and J calls; the authors' analysis was not used. Counted in this sample were hundreds of thousands of distinct CDR3 sequences; 93% of them appeared once. Of the sample, 0.07% to 0.09% falls within the top ten clones.

Sequenced sample: CD4+ T cells from PBMCs. The clonotype comes from a human donor with multiple sclerosis. The sequence joins TRBV4-1 to TRBJ2-1; 10 central nucleotides agree with TRBD2. The nucleotides are TGCGCCAGCAGCCAAGAACCGGGACTAGCGAATGAGCAGTTCTTC. Its protein product is CASSQEPGLANEQFF.